Listed below are T cell receptor beta chains from one sample, sequenced in a study of blood T cell repertoires in COVID-19. Produced via immunoSEQ multiplex PCR; TCRdb's table is partial and in-frame only. The data contain 110,000 to 150,000 clones, about 80% of them singletons. The sample taken for sequencing was peripheral blood. The receptor source for this set is a woman of 80 years or more in a cohort sampled during active or convalescent COVID-19. The CDR3 runs from the conserved cysteine through the conserved F or W. The order of the fields is V gene, J gene, clone size, D gene, CDR3 length, CDR3 protein, CDR3 DNA. A D gene is named only where the DNA matches it firmly. Size is stated for part of the rows, as once, few or many counts, or as a class when the clone is expanded.

v_call: TRBV7-8
j_call: TRBJ2-1
clone_size: -
d_call: TRBD2
cdr3_length: 15
cdr3_aa: CASSLVQRGGPEQFF
cdr3_nt: TGTGCCAGCAGCTTAGTACAGCGGGGGGGCCCTGAGCAGTTCTTC

v_call: TRBV3-1/TRBV3-2
j_call: TRBJ2-5
clone_size: -
d_call: -
cdr3_length: 12
cdr3_aa: CASSQRGETQYF
cdr3_nt: TGTGCCAGCAGCCAACGAGGGGAGACCCAGTACTTC

v_call: TRBV14
j_call: TRBJ1-2
clone_size: -
d_call: TRBD1
cdr3_length: 13
cdr3_aa: CASSLTGDYGYTF
cdr3_nt: TGTGCCAGCAGCCTGACAGGGGACTATGGCTACACCTTC

v_call: TRBV28
j_call: TRBJ1-2
clone_size: -
d_call: TRBD1
cdr3_length: 12
cdr3_aa: CATVGQHYGYTF
cdr3_nt: TGTGCCACCGTGGGACAGCACTATGGCTACACCTTC

v_call: TRBV14
j_call: TRBJ1-2
clone_size: -
d_call: -
cdr3_length: 12
cdr3_aa: CASSQDRAGYTF
cdr3_nt: TGTGCCAGCAGCCAAGACAGGGCTGGCTACACCTTC

v_call: TRBV5-1
j_call: TRBJ1-1
clone_size: -
d_call: TRBD1
cdr3_length: 14
cdr3_aa: CASSLGGANTEAFF
cdr3_nt: TGCGCCAGCAGCTTAGGGGGCGCGAACACTGAAGCTTTCTTT

v_call: TRBV19
j_call: TRBJ2-5
clone_size: once
d_call: -
cdr3_length: 14
cdr3_aa: CASKVAGTQETQYF
cdr3_nt: TGTGCCAGTAAGGTGGCGGGGACCCAAGAGACCCAGTACTTC

v_call: TRBV5-1
j_call: TRBJ2-6
clone_size: once
d_call: -
cdr3_length: 16
cdr3_aa: CASSLVPRDGANVLTF
cdr3_nt: TGCGCCAGCAGCTTGGTTCCGAGGGATGGGGCCAACGTCCTGACTTTC

v_call: TRBV6-5
j_call: TRBJ2-1
clone_size: -
d_call: -
cdr3_length: 15
cdr3_aa: CASNPGVGLYNEQFF
cdr3_nt: TGTGCCAGCAATCCGGGGGTGGGGCTATACAATGAGCAGTTCTTC

v_call: TRBV27
j_call: TRBJ1-1
clone_size: -
d_call: -
cdr3_length: 16
cdr3_aa: CASSPRRTQGTVEAFF
cdr3_nt: TGTGCCAGCAGTCCCCGCAGGACCCAGGGCACCGTTGAAGCTTTCTTT

v_call: TRBV6-6
j_call: TRBJ2-4
clone_size: -
d_call: TRBD2
cdr3_length: 14
cdr3_aa: CASRTLGGKNIQYF
cdr3_nt: TGTGCCAGCAGGACGTTGGGGGGGAAAAACATTCAGTACTTC

v_call: TRBV3-1/TRBV3-2
j_call: TRBJ1-5
clone_size: -
d_call: TRBD1
cdr3_length: 14
cdr3_aa: CASADRGYNQPQHF
cdr3_nt: TGTGCCAGTGCGGACAGGGGGTACAATCAGCCCCAGCATTTT

v_call: TRBV6-5
j_call: TRBJ1-4
clone_size: -
d_call: TRBD1
cdr3_length: 15
cdr3_aa: CASSYSGQGGEKLFF
cdr3_nt: TGTGCCAGCAGTTACTCGGGACAGGGGGGAGAAAAACTGTTTTTT

v_call: TRBV27
j_call: TRBJ2-7
clone_size: -
d_call: -
cdr3_length: 13
cdr3_aa: CASRDFSSYEQYF
cdr3_nt: TGTGCCAGCAGGGACTTCAGCTCCTACGAGCAGTACTTC

v_call: TRBV6-5
j_call: TRBJ2-7
clone_size: -
d_call: -
cdr3_length: 14
cdr3_aa: CASSDFGTSDEQYF
cdr3_nt: TGTGCCAGCAGCGACTTTGGTACGTCGGACGAGCAGTACTTC

v_call: TRBV2
j_call: TRBJ1-1
clone_size: -
d_call: TRBD1
cdr3_length: 13
cdr3_aa: CASRYRGSTEAFF
cdr3_nt: TGTGCCAGCAGATACAGGGGAAGCACTGAAGCTTTCTTT

v_call: TRBV7-9
j_call: TRBJ1-1
clone_size: -
d_call: TRBD1
cdr3_length: 15
cdr3_aa: CASSLTGELSTEAFF
cdr3_nt: TGTGCCAGCAGCTTAACAGGGGAATTGAGCACTGAAGCTTTCTTT

v_call: TRBV12-5
j_call: TRBJ2-1
clone_size: -
d_call: TRBD1
cdr3_length: 16
cdr3_aa: CASGSPGTGLNGEQFF
cdr3_nt: TGTGCTAGTGGCAGCCCCGGGACAGGGTTAAACGGGGAGCAGTTCTTC

v_call: TRBV5-4
j_call: TRBJ2-1
clone_size: -
d_call: -
cdr3_length: 15
cdr3_aa: CASSFRWQAYNEQFF
cdr3_nt: TGTGCCAGCAGCTTCAGGTGGCAGGCCTACAATGAGCAGTTCTTC

v_call: TRBV28
j_call: TRBJ1-2
clone_size: -
d_call: -
cdr3_length: 15
cdr3_aa: CASSSPRKANYGYTF
cdr3_nt: TGTGCCAGCAGTTCCCCTAGGAAAGCTAACTATGGCTACACCTTC

v_call: TRBV12-5
j_call: TRBJ1-2
clone_size: -
d_call: -
cdr3_length: 14
cdr3_aa: CASGLVPSSYGYTF
cdr3_nt: TGTGCTAGTGGTTTGGTACCTAGCTCCTATGGCTACACCTTC

v_call: TRBV27
j_call: TRBJ1-4
clone_size: -
d_call: -
cdr3_length: 18
cdr3_aa: CASSLWGAGRATNEKLFF
cdr3_nt: TGTGCCAGCAGTTTATGGGGAGCCGGGAGGGCAACTAATGAAAAACTGTTTTTT

v_call: TRBV14
j_call: TRBJ1-2
clone_size: -
d_call: -
cdr3_length: 17
cdr3_aa: CASSHSPRRTEGYGYTF
cdr3_nt: TGTGCCAGCAGCCATAGTCCCCGACGGACGGAGGGCTATGGCTACACCTTC

v_call: TRBV6-1
j_call: TRBJ1-2
clone_size: -
d_call: TRBD1
cdr3_length: 15
cdr3_aa: CASSLPPGQGYGYTF
cdr3_nt: TGTGCCAGCAGTTTGCCCCCGGGACAGGGCTATGGCTACACCTTC

v_call: TRBV5-1
j_call: TRBJ2-3
clone_size: -
d_call: TRBD2
cdr3_length: 15
cdr3_aa: CASSFSGGYSRTQYF
cdr3_nt: TGCGCCAGCAGCTTTAGCGGGGGGTACTCACGTACGCAGTATTTT

v_call: TRBV29-1
j_call: TRBJ2-5
clone_size: -
d_call: TRBD1
cdr3_length: 13
cdr3_aa: CSLRQGYGETQYF
cdr3_nt: TGCAGCCTGAGACAGGGGTATGGGGAGACCCAGTACTTC

v_call: TRBV7-9
j_call: TRBJ1-1
clone_size: -
d_call: -
cdr3_length: 14
cdr3_aa: CASSFGERGTEAFF
cdr3_nt: TGTGCCAGCAGCTTTGGGGAGAGAGGCACTGAAGCTTTCTTT

v_call: TRBV7-8
j_call: TRBJ1-6
clone_size: -
d_call: TRBD1
cdr3_length: 15
cdr3_aa: CASSRDREINSPLHF
cdr3_nt: TGTGCCAGCAGCAGAGACAGGGAAATTAATTCACCCCTCCACTTT

v_call: TRBV29-1
j_call: TRBJ1-5
clone_size: once
d_call: TRBD1
cdr3_length: 14
cdr3_aa: CSVSIRGLNQPQHF
cdr3_nt: TGCAGCGTTTCGATCAGGGGGCTTAATCAGCCCCAGCATTTT

v_call: TRBV7-2
j_call: TRBJ2-5
clone_size: -
d_call: TRBD2
cdr3_length: 14
cdr3_aa: CASSYGLAGGLVDF
cdr3_nt: TGTGCCAGCAGCTACGGACTAGCGGGGGGGCTGGTGGACTTC

v_call: TRBV19
j_call: TRBJ1-5
clone_size: once
d_call: TRBD1
cdr3_length: 16
cdr3_aa: CASRQPPGQPNQPQHF
cdr3_nt: TGTGCCAGTAGGCAGCCCCCGGGACAGCCCAATCAGCCCCAGCATTTT

v_call: TRBV2
j_call: TRBJ2-7
clone_size: -
d_call: TRBD2
cdr3_length: 15
cdr3_aa: CASKSSGASSYEQYF
cdr3_nt: TGTGCCAGCAAGAGTAGCGGGGCCAGCTCCTACGAGCAGTACTTC

v_call: TRBV6-1
j_call: TRBJ2-3
clone_size: once
d_call: TRBD1
cdr3_length: 17
cdr3_aa: CASSDRQGGLSTDTQYF
cdr3_nt: TGTGCCAGCAGTGATCGACAGGGGGGCCTTAGCACAGATACGCAGTATTTT

v_call: TRBV2
j_call: TRBJ1-5
clone_size: -
d_call: -
cdr3_length: 16
cdr3_aa: CASSEEGPAFNQPQHF
cdr3_nt: TGTGCCAGCAGTGAAGAGGGGCCAGCCTTCAATCAGCCCCAGCATTTT

v_call: TRBV7-2
j_call: TRBJ2-1
clone_size: -
d_call: TRBD2
cdr3_length: 16
cdr3_aa: CASSLNLAGGHNEQFF
cdr3_nt: TGTGCCAGCAGCCTCAATTTAGCGGGGGGCCACAATGAGCAGTTCTTC

v_call: TRBV5-3
j_call: TRBJ2-4
clone_size: once
d_call: -
cdr3_length: 16
cdr3_aa: CARSHKRVLAKNIQYF
cdr3_nt: TGTGCCAGAAGCCATAAAAGAGTCCTAGCCAAAAACATTCAGTACTTC

v_call: TRBV7-8
j_call: TRBJ2-7
clone_size: -
d_call: -
cdr3_length: 18
cdr3_aa: CASSLAPALVLTSYEQYF
cdr3_nt: TGTGCCAGCAGCTTAGCGCCGGCACTAGTACTGACCTCCTACGAGCAGTACTTC

v_call: TRBV29-1
j_call: TRBJ1-1
clone_size: -
d_call: -
cdr3_length: 16
cdr3_aa: CSVGFGGGVGATEAFF
cdr3_nt: TGCAGCGTTGGGTTCGGGGGGGGTGTGGGTGCCACTGAAGCTTTCTTT

v_call: TRBV3-1/TRBV3-2
j_call: TRBJ1-5
clone_size: -
d_call: TRBD1
cdr3_length: 13
cdr3_aa: CASSRTGVQPQHF
cdr3_nt: TGTGCCAGCAGCCGGACAGGGGTACAGCCCCAGCATTTT

v_call: TRBV5-1
j_call: TRBJ2-7
clone_size: -
d_call: -
cdr3_length: 16
cdr3_aa: CASSYGLGLGSYEQYF
cdr3_nt: TGCGCCAGCAGCTACGGACTGGGATTGGGATCCTACGAGCAGTACTTC

v_call: TRBV5-1
j_call: TRBJ2-7
clone_size: -
d_call: TRBD1
cdr3_length: 15
cdr3_aa: CASSLWTGGADEQYF
cdr3_nt: TGCGCCAGCAGCTTATGGACAGGGGGCGCGGACGAGCAGTACTTC